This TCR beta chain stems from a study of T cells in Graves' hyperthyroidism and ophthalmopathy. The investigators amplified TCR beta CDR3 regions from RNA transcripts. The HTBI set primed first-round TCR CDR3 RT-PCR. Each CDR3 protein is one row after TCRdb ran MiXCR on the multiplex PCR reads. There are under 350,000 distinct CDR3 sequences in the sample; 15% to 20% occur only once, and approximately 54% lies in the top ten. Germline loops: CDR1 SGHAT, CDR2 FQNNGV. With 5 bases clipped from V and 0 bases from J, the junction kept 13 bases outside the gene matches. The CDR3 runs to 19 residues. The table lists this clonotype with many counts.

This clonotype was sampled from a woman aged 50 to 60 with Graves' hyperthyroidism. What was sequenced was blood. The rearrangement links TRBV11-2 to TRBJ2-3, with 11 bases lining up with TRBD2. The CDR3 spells CASSPLWGGTSGSTDTQYF. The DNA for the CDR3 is TGTGCCAGCAGCCCGCTATGGGGAGGGACTAGCGGAAGCACAGATACGCAGTATTTT.